The clone carrying this T cell receptor (beta chain) was seen at least ten times. This sample was taken from a study of regulatory T cells in long-lasting Graves disease. This CDR3 region has 15 residues. V lost 7 bases, J lost 6 bases, and 21 bases lay in between. Germline V lookup: CDR1 SGHAT, CDR2 FQNNGV. The time point: persistent/refractory GD, antithyroid drugs over 5 years with positive TRAb. Preparation of the TCR library used RNA extracted from PBMCs. With iRepertoire HTBI primers and Arm-PCR of CDR3 regions, TCR beta libraries were built. TCRdb re-called the multiplex PCR reads with MiXCR, one entry per CDR3 protein. Here the sample spans 500,000 to 800,000 distinct CDR3 sequences, about 32% being singletons.

The receptor's source is a female donor with Graves disease. The sample in question was peripheral blood mononuclear cells (PBMCs), obtained when the disease was refractory, from a patient treated with antithyroid drugs. The chain has TRBV11-2 and TRBJ1-2, with D maybe TRBD1 (5 bases). CDR3 nucleotide sequence: TGTGCCAGCACCCTCGGGGGGGGAATAGGAGATGGCTACACCTTC. This codes for CASTLGGGIGDGYTF. Filled out from reference TRBV11-2 and TRBJ1-2, the complete variable domain reads EAGVAQSPRYKIIEKRQSVAFWCNPISGHATLYWYQQILGQGPKLLIQFQNNGVVDDSQLPKDRFSAERLKGVDSTLKIQPAKLEDSAVYLCASTLGGGIGDGYTFGSGTRLTVV.